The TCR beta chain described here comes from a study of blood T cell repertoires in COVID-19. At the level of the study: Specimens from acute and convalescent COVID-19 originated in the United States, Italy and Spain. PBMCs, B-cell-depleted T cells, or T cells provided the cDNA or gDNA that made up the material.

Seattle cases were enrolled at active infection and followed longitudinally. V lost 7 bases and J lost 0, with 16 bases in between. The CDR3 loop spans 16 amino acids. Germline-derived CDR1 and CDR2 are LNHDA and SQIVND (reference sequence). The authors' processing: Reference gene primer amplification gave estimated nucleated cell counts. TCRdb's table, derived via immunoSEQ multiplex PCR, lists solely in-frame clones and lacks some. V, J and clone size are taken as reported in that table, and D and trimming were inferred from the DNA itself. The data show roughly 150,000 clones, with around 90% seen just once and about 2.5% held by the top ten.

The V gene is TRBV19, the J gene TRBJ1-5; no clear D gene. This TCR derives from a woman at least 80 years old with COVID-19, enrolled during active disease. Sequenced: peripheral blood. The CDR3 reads CASTDVVGLSNQPQHF. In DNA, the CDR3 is TGTGCCAGTACTGATGTCGTCGGACTTAGCAATCAGCCCCAGCATTTT.